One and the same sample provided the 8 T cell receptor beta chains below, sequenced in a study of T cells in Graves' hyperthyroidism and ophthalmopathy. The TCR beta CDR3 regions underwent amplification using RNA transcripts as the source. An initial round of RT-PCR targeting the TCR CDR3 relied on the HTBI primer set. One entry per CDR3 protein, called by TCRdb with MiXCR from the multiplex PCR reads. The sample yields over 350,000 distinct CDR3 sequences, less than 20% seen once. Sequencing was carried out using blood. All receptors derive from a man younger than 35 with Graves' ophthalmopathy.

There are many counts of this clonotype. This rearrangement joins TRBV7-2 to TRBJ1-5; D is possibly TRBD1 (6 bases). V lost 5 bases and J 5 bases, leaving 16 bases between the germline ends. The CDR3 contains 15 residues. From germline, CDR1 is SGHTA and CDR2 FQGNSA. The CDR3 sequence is CASSPEGTNHQPQHF. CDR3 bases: TGTGCCAGCAGCCCAGAGGGGACAAACCATCAGCCCCAGCATTTT.

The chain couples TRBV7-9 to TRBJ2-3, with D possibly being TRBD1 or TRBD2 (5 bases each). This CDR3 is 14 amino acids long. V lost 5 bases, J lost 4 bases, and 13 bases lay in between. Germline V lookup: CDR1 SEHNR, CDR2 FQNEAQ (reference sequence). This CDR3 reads CASSHPQGADTQYF. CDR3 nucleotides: TGTGCCAGCAGCCATCCTCAGGGAGCAGATACGCAGTATTTT.

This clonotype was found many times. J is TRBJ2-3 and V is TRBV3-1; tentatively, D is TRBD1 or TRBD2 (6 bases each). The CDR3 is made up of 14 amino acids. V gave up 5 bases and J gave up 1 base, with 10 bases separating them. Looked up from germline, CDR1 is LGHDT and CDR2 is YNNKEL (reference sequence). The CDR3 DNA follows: TGTGCCAGCAGCGAGGAGGGGGGCACAGATACGCAGTATTTT. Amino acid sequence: CASSEEGGTDTQYF.

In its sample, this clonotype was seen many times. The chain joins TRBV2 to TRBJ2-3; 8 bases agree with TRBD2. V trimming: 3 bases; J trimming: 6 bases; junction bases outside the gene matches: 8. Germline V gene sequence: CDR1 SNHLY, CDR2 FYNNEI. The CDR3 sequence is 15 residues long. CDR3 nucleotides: TGTGCCAGCAGTGAGCTGCGGACTAGCCGGGATACGCAGTATTTT. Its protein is CASSELRTSRDTQYF.

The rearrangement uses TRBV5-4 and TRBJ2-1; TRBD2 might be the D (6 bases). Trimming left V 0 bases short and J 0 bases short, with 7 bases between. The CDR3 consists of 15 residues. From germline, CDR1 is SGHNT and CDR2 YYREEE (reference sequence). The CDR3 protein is CASSLGEVSYNEQFF. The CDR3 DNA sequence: TGTGCCAGCAGCTTGGGGGAGGTCTCCTACAATGAGCAGTTCTTC.

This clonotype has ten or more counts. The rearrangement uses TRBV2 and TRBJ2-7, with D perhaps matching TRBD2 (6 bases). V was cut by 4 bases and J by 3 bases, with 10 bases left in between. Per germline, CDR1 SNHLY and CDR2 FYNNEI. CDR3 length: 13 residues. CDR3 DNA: TGTGCCAGCAGTGGGACGGGGGTCTACGAGCAGTACTTC. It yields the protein CASSGTGVYEQYF.

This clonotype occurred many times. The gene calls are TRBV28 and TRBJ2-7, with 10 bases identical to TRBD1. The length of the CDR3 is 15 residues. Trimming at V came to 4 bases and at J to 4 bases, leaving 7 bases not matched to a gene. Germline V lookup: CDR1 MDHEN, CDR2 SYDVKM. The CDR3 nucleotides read TGTGCCAGCAGTTCAGTGGACAGGGGGAAATACGAGCAGTACTTC. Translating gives CASSSVDRGKYEQYF. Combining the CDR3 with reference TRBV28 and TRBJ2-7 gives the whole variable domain DVKVTQSSRYLVKRTGEKVFLECVQDMDHENMFWYRQDPGLGLRLIYFSYDVKMKEKGDIPEGYSVSREKKERFSLILESASTNQTSMYLCASSSVDRGKYEQYFGPGTRLTVT.

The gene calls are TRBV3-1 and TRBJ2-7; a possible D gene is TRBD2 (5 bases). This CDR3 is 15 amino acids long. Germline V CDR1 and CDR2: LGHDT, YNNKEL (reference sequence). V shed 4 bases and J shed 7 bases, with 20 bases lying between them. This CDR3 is CASSLDMGGSKEQYF. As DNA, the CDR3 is TGTGCCAGCAGCCTGGATATGGGCGGGTCGAAGGAGCAGTACTTC.